This TCR beta chain comes out of a study of T cells in Graves' hyperthyroidism and ophthalmopathy. Study details: The authors collected peripheral blood at initial diagnosis, before any treatment. Study-level results: Onset of ophthalmopathy came a median approximately 6.9 months after the model predicted it. Most thyroid clonotypes expanded above 0.001 were also detected in blood.

The table lists this clonotype with many counts. The antigen is undetermined. The source material, RNA transcripts, was used to amplify TCR beta CDR3 regions. Using the HTBI primer set, a first-round RT-PCR was run on the TCR CDR3. TCRdb re-analysed the multiplex PCR reads in MiXCR, keeping a single row per CDR3 protein. This sample has about 360,000 distinct CDR3 sequences, with approximately 13% found just once. After removal of 4 bases from V and 3 bases from J, the junction contained 9 bases not matched to a gene. The V gene's germline CDR1 is SGHTA and CDR2 FQGNSA. The CDR3 sequence is 16 residues long. The authors deemed Graves' hyperthyroidism stable absent ophthalmopathy progression within 18 months.

This TCR was recovered from a woman in her late teens or twenties with Graves' hyperthyroidism. The J gene is TRBJ2-3, the V gene TRBV7-2, with TRBD2 matching 8 bases. Sequencing used blood. The CDR3 DNA sequence: TGTGCCAGCAGCTCCCGGGTAAGCGGGAGAACAGATACGCAGTATTTT. Its protein is CASSSRVSGRTDTQYF.